These 11 T cell receptor beta chains came from one sample sequenced in a study of blood T cell repertoires in COVID-19. This table comes from immunoSEQ multiplex PCR, and its TCRdb copy is limited to in-frame clones, with some not included. This sample has around 150,000 clones, with approximately 92% found just once. Sequencing was performed on peripheral blood. The receptors derive from a woman aged 60-70 years with active COVID-19.

This clone was counted between two and nine times. The CDR3 spells CASGGGGYEQYF. The CDR3 region has the DNA TGTGCCTCGGGAGGGGGAGGCTACGAGCAGTACTTC. The rearrangement joins TRBV10-3 to TRBJ2-7; the match to TRBD2 covers 8 bases. V was clipped by 11 bases and J by 3 bases; unmatched bases: 6. This CDR3 has 12 amino acids. Germline assignment: CDR1 ENHRY and CDR2 SYGVKD.

A few counts support this clone. The chain is built from TRBV3-1 (or the pseudogene TRBV3-2) and TRBJ2-7, with 8 nucleotides matching TRBD2. The germline CDR1 and CDR2 sequences are LGHDT and YNNKEL (reference sequence). The CDR3 is 15 residues long. With 0 bases clipped from V and 3 bases from J, the junction kept 4 bases outside the gene matches. In DNA form, the CDR3 reads TGTGCCAGCAGCCAAGAAGCGGGAGTGGGCTACGAGCAGTACTTC. This translates into CASSQEAGVGYEQYF.

The V and J genes are TRBV4-3 and TRBJ2-7, with 10 nucleotides matching TRBD2. The CDR3 contains 15 residues. The junction had 2 bases not matched to a gene; V was cut back by 0 bases and J by 3 bases. The V gene's germline CDR1 is LGHNA and CDR2 YSLEER. In DNA form, the CDR3 reads TGCGCCAGCAGCCAAGAATGGACTAGCGGCTACGAGCAGTACTTC. It codes for CASSQEWTSGYEQYF.

The table lists this clone with a count of one. The chain combines TRBV6-5 with TRBJ2-5; TRBD1 aligns across 10 bases. CDR3 size: 15 residues. V was pared by 5 bases and J by 2 bases, with 5 bases of the junction left unmatched. Per germline, CDR1 MNHEY and CDR2 SVGAGI. The CDR3 is CASSPRTGGQETQYF. DNA for the CDR3: TGTGCCAGCAGTCCCCGGACAGGGGGGCAAGAGACCCAGTACTTC.

V gene TRBV4-3 combines with J gene TRBJ1-2; unclear D gene. There are 15 residues in the CDR3. V was shortened by 3 bases and J by 6 bases, with 17 bases between the two germline ends. Germline assignment: CDR1 LGHNA and CDR2 YSLEER. CDR3 nucleotides: TGCGCCAGCAGCCAGAGCAACACGGGGAGGGATGGCTACACCTTC. Its protein is CASSQSNTGRDGYTF.

The chain carries TRBV28 and TRBJ1-1; 10 bases are shared with TRBD1. Germline values: CDR1 MDHEN, CDR2 SYDVKM. V lost 5 bases to trimming and J lost 2 bases; unmatched junction nucleotides: 8. The CDR3 totals 16 residues. The CDR3 sequence: CASSPRGQGVNTEAFF. The CDR3 DNA follows: TGTGCCAGCAGTCCACGCGGACAGGGGGTAAACACTGAAGCTTTCTTT.

V and J are TRBV27 and TRBJ2-1; D unresolved. The length of the CDR3 is 17 residues. From germline, CDR1 is MNHEY and CDR2 SMNVEV (reference sequence). The V end was cut by 3 bases, the J end by 3 bases, with 18 bases between. CDR3 protein: CASSFKATSSLYNEQFF. CDR3 sequence (DNA): TGTGCCAGCAGTTTCAAGGCGACTTCCTCCCTCTACAATGAGCAGTTCTTC.

This sequence joins TRBV29-1 and TRBJ1-1, with a possible D match to TRBD1 (5 bases). V was clipped by 3 bases and J by 6 bases, with 11 bases between them. The CDR3 is 12 residues long. Germline CDR1 SQVTM, CDR2 ANQGSEA. CDR3 in amino acids: CSVDGGGAEAFF. DNA of the CDR3: TGCAGCGTTGATGGGGGGGGTGCTGAAGCTTTCTTT. Supplemented by reference TRBV29-1 and TRBJ1-1, the full variable domain reads SAVISQKPSRDICQRGTSLTIQCQVDSQVTMMFWYRQQPGQSLTLIATANQGSEATYESGFVIDKFPISRPNLTFSTLTVSNMSPEDSSIYLCSVDGGGAEAFFGQGTRLTVV.

This clone was seen once. The rearrangement joins TRBV5-5 to TRBJ2-2, with 10 bases fitting TRBD2. The CDR3 runs 15 residues. V trimming: 3 bases; J trimming: 4 bases; junction bases outside the gene matches: 3. Germline V lookup: CDR1 SGHKS, CDR2 YYEKEE (reference sequence). Here the CDR3 DNA reads TGTGCCAGCAGCTCGGGACTAGCGTTCACCGGGGAGCTGTTTTTT. Translated, it gives CASSSGLAFTGELFF.

The chain has TRBV30 and TRBJ1-6; TRBD1 aligns across 7 bases. Germline lookup yields CDR1 GTSNPN and CDR2 SVGIG (reference sequence). The junction had 11 bases not matched to a gene; V was cut back by 5 bases and J by 4 bases. The CDR3 totals 16 residues. In DNA form, the CDR3 reads TGTGCCTGGGAGAACTTACAGGGGCGGTATAATTCACCCCTCCACTTT. Protein: CAWENLQGRYNSPLHF.

The J gene is TRBJ2-1, the V gene TRBV27, with 7 bases aligning to TRBD2. CDR3 length: 17 residues. Losses at the gene ends were 1 base for V and 5 bases for J; bases not matched to a gene: 11. Per germline, CDR1 MNHEY and CDR2 SMNVEV (reference sequence). The CDR3 loop reads CASSLWNRLGRDNEQFF. In DNA, the CDR3 is TGTGCCAGCAGTTTATGGAACAGGCTAGGGAGGGACAATGAGCAGTTCTTC.